The clone carrying this T cell receptor (beta chain) appeared a few times. Its matching antigen is unknown. Its ends do not fully match the called genes, so a read error is possible. This sample is drawn from a study of radiotherapy plus CTLA-4 blockade in lung cancer. Libraries were prepared by immunoSEQ multiplex PCR; TCRdb keeps only in-frame clonotypes and omits some of them. Of roughly 75,000 clones listed, about 79% are singletons. Study findings and constraints: Clones derived from tumor TCRs expanded in blood after radiotherapy plus ipilimumab.

The TCR was taken from a human donor with non-small cell lung cancer whose response to radiotherapy plus ipilimumab could not be evaluated. Some clones in this sample may be carry-over from other donors' samples. The sample consisted of peripheral blood, taken from a patient treated with radiotherapy plus ipilimumab.

In DNA form, the CDR3 reads TGTGCCAGCAGCTCGGACAGGGGAGCGGCAAAACACCGGGGAGCTGTTTTT. This encodes CASSSDRGAAKHRGAVF. The rearrangement uses TRBV7-3 and TRBJ2-2, with 9 nucleotides matching TRBD1. Looked up from germline, CDR1 is SGHTA and CDR2 is FQGTGA. The CDR3 is made up of 17 amino acids. The full variable domain, in which reference TRBV7-3 and TRBJ2-2 provide the parts outside the CDR3, is GAGVSQTPSNKVTEKGKYVELRCDPISGHTALYWYRQSLGQGPEFLIYFQGTGAADDSGLPNDRFFAVRPEGSVSTLKIQRTERGDSAVYLCASSSDRGAAKHRGAVFGEGSRLTVL.